Following are 24 T cell receptor beta chains from one sample sequenced in a study of T cells in localized non-small cell lung cancer. Profiled with immunoSEQ multiplex PCR; TCRdb holds only in-frame clones, not every one. Of about 4,400 clones listed, around a fifth were seen once; the top ten hold approximately 5.2%. The sample consisted of lung tumor tissue, taken before any cancer treatment. Every receptor here comes from an older female donor with stage I lung adenocarcinoma.

V is TRBV11-3 and J is TRBJ1-2, with TRBD1 identical over 7 bases. Germline loops: CDR1 SGHNT, CDR2 YENEEA. J gave up 0 bases and V 3 bases, and 4 bases lay outside the gene matches. The CDR3 is 15 residues long. CDR3 protein: CASSFDRVTNYGYTF. Here the CDR3 DNA reads TGTGCCAGCAGCTTCGACAGGGTTACTAACTATGGCTACACCTTC.

By share, this clone ranks as medium-sized. The chain is built from TRBV11-3 and TRBJ1-1, with 10 bases identical to TRBD1. The germline gives CDR1 SGHNT, CDR2 YENEEA. The CDR3 is 18 residues long. Germline trimming cut 4 bases from V and 0 bases from J; bases unmatched to any gene: 11. The CDR3 reads CASSSFGTGARMNTEAFF. The DNA of the CDR3 is TGTGCCAGCAGCTCATTCGGGACAGGGGCGCGGATGAACACTGAAGCTTTCTTT.

This clone was counted a few times. The chain joins TRBV11-3 to TRBJ1-1, with unresolved D. Between the trimmed V and J ends, which lost 5 bases and 6 bases, there was a span of 16 bases. The CDR3 is 14 amino acids. Germline V gene lookup returns CDR1 SGHNT and CDR2 YENEEA. The CDR3 DNA sequence: TGTGCCAGCAGCCCCTTGGCGGAGATCGCTGAAGCTTTCTTT. This encodes CASSPLAEIAEAFF.

In its sample, this clone ranks as medium-sized. The rearrangement joins TRBV7-5 to TRBJ1-3; the table's D call, TRBD1, has no DNA check behind it. TRBV7-5 counts as a pseudogene. The CDR3 consists of 14 residues. Written as DNA, the CDR3 is TGTGCCAGCAGCTTAACAGGGGGTGGAAACACCATATATTTT. This codes for CASSLTGGGNTIYF.

The rearrangement uses TRBV11-3 and TRBJ2-3; D not certain. The ends were cut back, 5 bases at V and 6 bases at J, with 24 bases in the middle. Germline V lookup: CDR1 SGHNT, CDR2 YENEEA. The CDR3 has 17 amino acids. The CDR3 region has the DNA TGTGCCAGCAGCCGTATTATTGACTCAAGGTCGCCGGATACGCAGTATTTT. This sequence encodes CASSRIIDSRSPDTQYF.

This clone was picked up many times. The V and J genes are TRBV11-3 and TRBJ2-1; tentatively, D is TRBD1 (5 bases). V was trimmed by 1 base and J by 3 bases, leaving 13 bases between them. The germline CDR1 and CDR2 sequences are SGHNT and YENEEA. This CDR3 has 16 residues. CDR3 region: CASSLGSRGHYNEQFF. The CDR3 region has the DNA TGTGCCAGCAGCTTAGGAAGTAGGGGCCACTACAATGAGCAGTTCTTC. Together with reference TRBV11-3 and TRBJ2-1, the CDR3 gives the full variable domain: EAGVVQSPRYKIIEKKQPVAFWCNPISGHNTLYWYLQNLGQGPELLIRYENEEAVDDSQLPKDRFSAERLKGVDSTLKIQPAELGDSAVYLCASSLGSRGHYNEQFFGPGTRLTVL.

CDR3 protein: CASSGRTYTEAFF. The CDR3 DNA sequence: TGTGCCAGTAGCGGCCGGACGTACACTGAAGCTTTCTTT. The chain combines TRBV19 with TRBJ1-1; D is unclear. V lost 6 bases and J lost 3, with 11 bases in between. The CDR3 totals 13 residues. Germline CDR1 and CDR2: LNHDA and SQIVND (reference sequence).

The gene calls are TRBV30 and TRBJ1-4, with TRBD1 identical over 7 bases. With 1 base clipped from V and 2 bases from J, the junction kept 7 bases outside the gene matches. Per the germline V gene, CDR1 is GTSNPN and CDR2 is SVGIG (reference sequence). The CDR3 runs to 16 residues. The CDR3 DNA reads TGTGCCTGGAGTGCCCGCACAGGGGCTACTAATGAAAAACTGTTTTTT. Translated: CAWSARTGATNEKLFF.

A few counts support this clone. The CDR3 region has the DNA TGTGCCAGCACCCCGGACCCCCGAGGGGGGATCACTGAAGCTTTCTTT. Protein product: CASTPDPRGGITEAFF. The chain joins TRBV12-5 to TRBJ1-1, with a possible D match to TRBD1 (6 bases). Germline values: CDR1 LGHNT, CDR2 FRNRAP. This CDR3 is 16 amino acids long.

The CDR3 DNA sequence: TGTGCCAGCTCACGGGGACTGACTGACTATGGCTACACCTTC. This translates into CASSRGLTDYGYTF. The chain couples TRBV18 to TRBJ1-2; possible D gene TRBD1, 5 bases. The CDR3 totals 14 residues. Germline V gene data show CDR1 as KGHSH and CDR2 as LQKENI. V was clipped by 4 bases and J by 3 bases, with 12 bases between them. Full variable domain (remainder filled in from reference TRBV18 and TRBJ1-2): NAGVMQNPRHLVRRRGQEARLRCSPMKGHSHVYWYRQLPEEGLKFMVYLQKENIIDESGMPKERFSAEFPKEGPSILRIQQVVRGDSAAYFCASSRGLTDYGYTFGSGTRLTVV.

This CDR3 is CASSQDLGSFLYGYTF. Written as DNA, the CDR3 is TGTGCCAGCAGCCAAGATCTAGGCAGCTTCCTCTATGGCTACACCTTC. The chain is built from TRBV14 and TRBJ1-2; no clear D. CDR3 length: 16 residues. Trimming took 0 bases from V and 4 from J, leaving 15 bases between them. Germline CDR1 is SGHDN and CDR2 is FVKESK.

This clone was detected a few times. V and J are TRBV30 and TRBJ1-2, with a possible D match to TRBD1 (5 bases). Germline CDR1 and CDR2: GTSNPN and SVGIG (reference sequence). This CDR3 has 13 residues. Deletions cut 0 bases from V and 6 bases from J, with 11 bases between. CDR3: CAWSVVQDNGYTF. Here the CDR3 DNA reads TGTGCCTGGAGTGTGGTACAGGATAATGGCTACACCTTC.

By sample share, this clone is medium-sized (0.01 to 0.1%). The V gene is TRBV6-8, the J gene TRBJ1-5; D gene uncertain. Trimming shortened V by 5 bases and J by 2 bases, and 10 bases separated the two germline ends. The CDR3 contains 14 residues. Germline CDR1 is MNHGY and CDR2 is SAAAGT. CDR3 sequence reads: CASSTRVGNQPQHF. The CDR3 DNA sequence: TGTGCCAGCAGTACCAGAGTTGGCAATCAGCCCCAGCATTTT.

V is TRBV19 and J is TRBJ2-1; D possibly matches TRBD1 or TRBD2 (6 bases each). Trimming removed 1 base from V and 9 bases from J, with 19 bases in between. Germline loops: CDR1 LNHDA, CDR2 SQIVND (reference sequence). The CDR3 length is 16 residues. DNA for the CDR3: TGTGCCAGTAGTATAGGGAACGGGGGCTGGCTGGCTGAGCAGTTCTTC. It specifies CASSIGNGGWLAEQFF.

Only a few counts were recorded for this clone. The V gene is TRBV11-3, the J gene TRBJ1-1; D is ambiguous. V was clipped by 5 bases and J by 1 base, with 14 bases between them. CDR3 length: 15 residues. CDR1 and CDR2 from the germline V gene are SGHNT and YENEEA. CDR3 in DNA: TGTGCCAGCAGCCAACTCTGGACCGAGAACACTGAAGCTTTCTTT. As protein: CASSQLWTENTEAFF.

The CDR3 bases are TGTGCCAGTAGTATGCCAAGGGACGGGTCCTACGAGCAGTACTTC. Translating it yields CASSMPRDGSYEQYF. The genes are TRBV19 and TRBJ2-7; D assignment may be TRBD1 or TRBD2 (5 bases each). Germline CDR1 and CDR2: LNHDA and SQIVND (reference sequence). This CDR3 spans 15 amino acids. Trimming shortened V by 3 bases and J by 1 base, and 13 bases separated the two germline ends.

A few counts support this clone. This rearrangement joins TRBV6-8 to TRBJ1-3; D is unclear. This CDR3 is 17 amino acids long. From germline, CDR1 is MNHGY and CDR2 SAAAGT. V lost 0 bases and J 0 bases, leaving 12 bases between the germline ends. The DNA of the CDR3 is TGTGCCAGCAGTTACTCGATCGGTAGGACCTCTGGAAACACCATATATTTT. Protein product: CASSYSIGRTSGNTIYF.

The chain combines TRBV11-3 with TRBJ2-7; 9 bases agree with TRBD1. Germline V gene sequence: CDR1 SGHNT, CDR2 YENEEA. The CDR3 is 15 amino acids. The J segment lost 3 bases and the V segment lost 5 bases, leaving 8 bases of the junction unmatched. For the CDR3, the DNA is TGTGCCAGCAGCCAGCGGACAGGGGCTTACTACGAGCAGTACTTC. Amino acid sequence: CASSQRTGAYYEQYF.

This rearrangement joins TRBV19 to TRBJ1-5, with 7 bases identical to TRBD1. CDR1 and CDR2 from the germline V gene are LNHDA and SQIVND (reference sequence). The CDR3 consists of 16 residues. J lost 1 base, V lost 4 bases, and 7 bases had no gene match. The CDR3 DNA follows: TGTGCCAGTAGTAACCTTAGGGGGCTGAGCAATCAGCCCCAGCATTTT. As protein: CASSNLRGLSNQPQHF.

This chain links TRBV19 with TRBJ2-1; D is unresolved. The germline CDR1 and CDR2 sequences are LNHDA and SQIVND (reference sequence). With 3 bases removed from V and 6 bases from J, the gap between germline ends came to 15 bases. The CDR3 is 15 amino acids. CDR3 bases: TGTGCCAGTAGTATGAGGACGGCCGAGATCAATGAGCAGTTCTTC. Amino acids: CASSMRTAEINEQFF.

The chain joins TRBV5-1 to TRBJ2-1; 9 nucleotides align to TRBD1. Germline V gene lookup returns CDR1 SGHRS and CDR2 YFSETQ. This CDR3 is 16 amino acids long. With 4 bases clipped from V and 6 bases from J, the junction kept 11 bases outside the gene matches. CDR3 protein: CASSGNPGQGPNEQFF. CDR3 nucleotides: TGCGCCAGCAGCGGAAACCCGGGACAGGGTCCCAATGAGCAGTTCTTC.

This clone was observed many times. The J gene is TRBJ1-1, the V gene TRBV11-3; D is perhaps TRBD1 (5 bases). This CDR3 region has 15 residues. Trimming left V 1 base short and J 2 bases short, with 11 bases between. Germline V CDR1 and CDR2: SGHNT, YENEEA. CDR3 amino acids: CASSLVGGGNTEAFF. In DNA, the CDR3 is TGTGCCAGCAGCTTAGTCGGGGGTGGTAACACTGAAGCTTTCTTT. Complete variable domain (other parts from reference TRBV11-3 and TRBJ1-1): EAGVVQSPRYKIIEKKQPVAFWCNPISGHNTLYWYLQNLGQGPELLIRYENEEAVDDSQLPKDRFSAERLKGVDSTLKIQPAELGDSAVYLCASSLVGGGNTEAFFGQGTRLTVV.

The V call is TRBV15, the J call TRBJ1-2; 7 bases agree with TRBD1. The V segment lost 0 bases and the J segment 7 bases; nucleotides outside the gene matches: 8. The CDR3 runs to 15 residues. The germline V gene has CDR1 LNHNV and CDR2 YYDKDF (reference sequence). DNA of the CDR3: TGTGCCACCAGCAGAGAGGACAGGTTTAATCCTGGCTACACCTTC. Residues: CATSREDRFNPGYTF.

This clone has just a few counts. V is TRBV19 and J is TRBJ2-1; 8 bases are shared with TRBD2. With V trimmed by 6 bases and J by 3 bases, 7 bases remained unmatched. CDR3 length equals 15 residues. Germline CDR1 reads LNHDA; CDR2 reads SQIVND (reference sequence). CDR3: CASSFTGTSYNEQFF. Here the CDR3 DNA reads TGTGCCAGTAGCTTTACCGGGACTAGCTACAATGAGCAGTTCTTC.